This T cell receptor beta chain was obtained from a study of cytomegalovirus exposure and HLA in healthy donors. Primers included in the PCR were 60 Vbeta and 13 Jbeta primers. The assay was immunoSEQ multiplex PCR, and TCRdb's table has in-frame clones only and misses some. The sample holds around 110,000 clones. CDR3 length equals 17 residues. J was trimmed by 4 bases and V by 0 bases; bases with no gene match: 8. Germline values: CDR1 SGHDN, CDR2 FVKESK. The sample consisted of PBMCs. The origin of this receptor is a man in his forties in good health and CMV-seropositive. This chain joins TRBV14 and TRBJ2-3; 9 nucleotides line up with TRBD2. The CDR3: CASSQEPSGIGSDTQYF. The CDR3 DNA sequence: TGTGCCAGCAGCCAAGAACCTAGCGGGATCGGTTCAGATACGCAGTATTTT.